A single sample is the source of the 25 T cell receptor beta chains below, sequenced in a study of shared clonotypes between healthy human individuals. The assay was immunoSEQ multiplex PCR, and TCRdb's table has in-frame clones only and misses some. The sample holds about 480,000 clones, approximately 79% seen once. Source material: PBMCs. The receptors derive from a woman aged 35 to 49 in good health. Some clones in this sample may be carry-over from other donors' samples.

This sequence joins TRBV2 and TRBJ1-1, with 10 bases aligning to TRBD1. The CDR3 extends over 14 amino acids. Germline V gene data show CDR1 as SNHLY and CDR2 as FYNNEI. Losses at the gene ends were 2 bases for V and 4 bases for J; bases not matched to a gene: 1. In DNA, the CDR3 is TGTGCCAGCAGTGAAAGGACAGGGGGCACTGAAGCTTTCTTT. It codes for CASSERTGGTEAFF.

As regards this clone: This sequence is one base from a far larger clone and is likely a read error. V is TRBV7-9 and J is TRBJ2-7; 8 bases agree with TRBD1. The CDR3 covers 19 residues. CDR1 SEHNR and CDR2 FQNEAQ come from the germline V gene (reference sequence). This CDR3 is CTSSLAVRTGGLGSYEQYF. The CDR3 DNA follows: TGTACCAGCAGCTTAGCGGTGAGAACAGGGGGACTGGGGTCCTACGAGCAGTACTTC.

The rearrangement joins TRBV11-2 to TRBJ2-2, with 9 bases identical to TRBD1. J lost 3 bases, V lost 5 bases, and 4 bases had no gene match. The germline CDR1 and CDR2 sequences are SGHAT and FQNNGV. The CDR3 runs 15 residues. CDR3: CASSQGTGYTGELFF. As DNA, the CDR3 is TGTGCCAGCAGCCAAGGGACAGGGTACACCGGGGAGCTGTTTTTT. The complete variable domain, with remaining parts taken from reference TRBV11-2 and TRBJ2-2, reads EAGVAQSPRYKIIEKRQSVAFWCNPISGHATLYWYQQILGQGPKLLIQFQNNGVVDDSQLPKDRFSAERLKGVDSTLKIQPAKLEDSAVYLCASSQGTGYTGELFFGEGSRLTVL.

CDR3 loop: CASMGPGAFF. For the CDR3, the DNA is TGTGCCAGCATGGGTCCGGGGGCTTTCTTT. The V and J genes are TRBV6-4 and TRBJ1-1; D gene unclear. Per the germline V gene, CDR1 is MRHNA and CDR2 is SNTAGT. The CDR3 spans 10 residues. Trimming shortened V by 7 bases and J by 11 bases, and 11 bases separated the two germline ends.

The rearrangement joins TRBV27 to TRBJ2-4; perhaps TRBD2 as D (6 bases). The CDR3 covers 14 residues. Trimming cost V 8 bases and J 7 bases, with 18 bases left between them. Germline CDR1 and CDR2: MNHEY and SMNVEV (reference sequence). The CDR3 here is CASRGWAPRNIQYF. The CDR3 DNA follows: TGTGCCAGCCGGGGGTGGGCCCCGAGGAACATTCAGTACTTC.

V usage is TRBV27 and J usage is TRBJ2-1, with 12 bases that match TRBD2. The CDR3 covers 18 residues. Unmatched junction bases numbered 12, after V lost 0 bases and J lost 9 bases. CDR1 is MNHEY and CDR2 is SMNVEV in the germline V gene (reference sequence). The CDR3, as DNA: TGTGCCAGCAGTTTATCTTACCCCGGGACTAGCGGGTTAGTTGAGCAGTTCTTC. This sequence encodes CASSLSYPGTSGLVEQFF.

The chain links TRBV19 to TRBJ1-5, with D unresolved. The V end was cut by 3 bases, the J end by 3 bases, with 12 bases between. There are 15 residues in the CDR3. Germline assignment: CDR1 LNHDA and CDR2 SQIVND (reference sequence). Here the CDR3 reads CASSISPVDNQPQHF. CDR3 DNA: TGTGCCAGTAGTATTTCCCCCGTAGACAATCAGCCCCAGCATTTT.

The gene calls are TRBV6-1 and TRBJ2-7; D unresolved. V shed 4 bases and J shed 0 bases, with 7 bases lying between them. Germline lookup yields CDR1 MNHNS and CDR2 SASEGT. This CDR3 region has 13 residues. CDR3 protein: CASSAYPSYEQYF. In nucleotides, the CDR3 is TGTGCCAGCAGTGCTTACCCCTCCTACGAGCAGTACTTC.

This clone appeared a single time. The chain has TRBV15 and TRBJ2-3; 9 bases map to TRBD2. Germline assignment: CDR1 LNHNV and CDR2 YYDKDF (reference sequence). This CDR3 spans 16 amino acids. V trimming: 3 bases; J trimming: 2 bases; junction bases outside the gene matches: 6. The CDR3 region is CATSRRAGGDTDTQYF. For the CDR3, the DNA is TGTGCCACCAGCAGGAGGGCGGGAGGGGACACAGATACGCAGTATTTT.

The genes are TRBV5-1 and TRBJ2-3; no firm D call. Trimming cost V 2 bases and J 2 bases, with 6 bases left between them. Per germline, CDR1 SGHRS and CDR2 YFSETQ. The CDR3 has 13 residues. In nucleotides, the CDR3 is TGCGCCAGCAGCTTCGGGTCCACAGATACGCAGTATTTT. Protein: CASSFGSTDTQYF.

This clone was counted between two and nine times. The chain combines TRBV18 with TRBJ1-1; 7 bases fit TRBD1. The V segment lost 4 bases and the J segment 0 bases; nucleotides outside the gene matches: 8. This CDR3 spans 16 amino acids. Germline CDR1 is KGHSH and CDR2 is LQKENI. CDR3 residues: CASSQKGAPVNTEAFF. CDR3 nucleotides: TGTGCCAGCTCACAGAAGGGGGCCCCCGTGAACACTGAAGCTTTCTTT.

This chain joins TRBV6-5 and TRBJ1-5; no firm D call. The CDR3 loop spans 14 amino acids. The ends were cut back, 6 bases at V and 7 bases at J, with 16 bases in the middle. Germline CDR1 reads MNHEY; CDR2 reads SVGAGI. DNA for the CDR3: TGTGCCAGCAGACCCTTAAGGGTTAACCAGCCCCAGCATTTT. Translated, it gives CASRPLRVNQPQHF.

This clone was recorded once. The gene calls are TRBV6-1 and TRBJ2-5; 10 nucleotides align to TRBD2. From germline, CDR1 is MNHNS and CDR2 SASEGT. V lost 1 base and J lost 10; bases outside the gene matches: 3. CDR3 size: 13 residues. This chain's CDR3 is CASSEEASGSQYF. The CDR3 DNA reads as TGTGCCAGCAGTGAAGAGGCTAGCGGGAGCCAGTACTTC.

This chain connects TRBV7-9 to TRBJ2-1, with D unresolved. The CDR3 totals 14 residues. Germline V lookup: CDR1 SEHNR, CDR2 FQNEAQ (reference sequence). V was shortened by 1 base and J by 9 bases, with 13 bases between the two germline ends. The CDR3 here is CASSLVLASSEQFF. CDR3 DNA: TGTGCCAGCAGCTTAGTGTTGGCCAGTAGTGAGCAGTTCTTC.

This chain links TRBV18 with TRBJ2-3; TRBD2 might be the D (5 bases). The CDR3 totals 14 residues. Deletions cut 7 bases from V and 0 bases from J, with 11 bases between. Germline CDR1 reads KGHSH; CDR2 reads LQKENI. CDR3 in amino acids: CASWAGLSTDTQYF. The CDR3 DNA is TGTGCCAGCTGGGCGGGCCTCAGCACAGATACGCAGTATTTT.

The chain combines TRBV4-2 with TRBJ2-1; TRBD2 matches at 8 bases. This CDR3 spans 18 amino acids. J was trimmed by 8 bases and V by 2 bases; bases with no gene match: 17. CDR1 and CDR2 from the germline V gene are LGHNA and YNFKEQ. The CDR3 DNA is TGTGCCAGCAGCCAAAGACCCTCGAGACTAGCGCTGGCGGATGAGCAGTTCTTC. It codes for CASSQRPSRLALADEQFF.

The V and J genes are TRBV6-6 and TRBJ2-1; TRBD2 might be the D (5 bases). V was trimmed by 2 bases and J by 1 base, leaving 12 bases between them. Germline CDR1 reads MNHNY; CDR2 reads SVGAGI (reference sequence). This CDR3 region has 16 residues. CDR3 DNA: TGTGCCAGCAGTTACCCTCACGGAGGTTCCTACAATGAGCAGTTCTTC. This gives the protein CASSYPHGGSYNEQFF.

This rearrangement joins TRBV10-3 to TRBJ2-7; TRBD1 matches at 12 bases. The V and J ends lost 6 bases and 5 bases, in that order; junction bases with no gene match: 5. CDR3 size: 14 residues. Germline V gene sequence: CDR1 ENHRY, CDR2 SYGVKD. The CDR3 DNA is TGTGCCATCAGAGGGACAGGGGGCGTAAACGAGCAGTACTTC. It is translated as CAIRGTGGVNEQYF.

A note on this clone: A much larger clone lies a single base off, so this may be a read error. The chain carries TRBV10-2 and TRBJ2-1, with 8 bases matching TRBD2. Germline V gene data show CDR1 as WSHSY and CDR2 as SAAADI. This CDR3 is built from 16 residues. The CDR3 DNA reads as TGCGCCAGCAGTGACCCTAGCGGGCCTTCCTACGATGAGCAGTTCTTC. It yields the protein CASSDPSGPSYDEQFF.

V is TRBV30 and J is TRBJ1-6; D is ambiguous. Germline CDR1 GTSNPN, CDR2 SVGIG (reference sequence). V lost 5 bases, J lost 7 bases, and 6 bases lay in between. The CDR3 has 11 residues. The CDR3 protein is CAWASNSPLHF. The CDR3 nucleotides are TGTGCCTGGGCCTCGAATTCACCCCTCCACTTT.

The chain has TRBV5-1 and TRBJ2-7; 9 nucleotides agree with TRBD2. The germline CDR1 and CDR2 sequences are SGHRS and YFSETQ. CDR3 length equals 15 residues. The trim removed 4 bases at V and 1 base at J, leaving 6 bases unmatched. CDR3 in amino acids: CASSVSGRGSYEQYF. The CDR3 DNA reads TGCGCCAGCAGCGTTAGCGGGAGAGGTTCCTACGAGCAGTACTTC.

The chain employs TRBV27 and TRBJ2-2, with D maybe TRBD2 (5 bases). The germline CDR1 and CDR2 sequences are MNHEY and SMNVEV (reference sequence). The V and J ends lost 5 bases and 9 bases respectively, with 16 bases between them. This CDR3 has 14 residues. CDR3 protein: CASSGSGSLRELFF. In DNA form, the CDR3 reads TGTGCCAGCAGTGGAAGCGGATCTCTCCGGGAGCTGTTTTTT.

As for this clone: Germline is not matched at one junction end, which may reflect a read error. The chain is built from TRBV10-3 and TRBJ2-1; D is unresolved. Germline-derived CDR1 and CDR2 are ENHRY and SYGVKD. The CDR3 is 10 amino acids. CDR3 nucleotides: TGTGCCATCAGTGAGTCGGGTTGGATCTTC. Protein: CAISESGWIF.

The rearrangement uses TRBV9 and TRBJ2-7; 9 bases are shared with TRBD1. V lost 0 bases to trimming and J lost 1 base; unmatched junction nucleotides: 2. Germline V gene sequence: CDR1 SGDLS, CDR2 YYNGEE. The CDR3 is 15 amino acids. The CDR3: CASSVGQGDSYEQYF. As DNA, the CDR3 is TGTGCCAGCAGCGTAGGACAGGGGGATTCCTACGAGCAGTACTTC.

To note about this clone: Germline is not matched at one junction end, which may reflect a read error. The rearrangement links TRBV29-1 to TRBJ2-7; no definite D call. The CDR3 contains 13 residues. From germline, CDR1 is SQVTM and CDR2 ANQGSEA. CDR3 DNA: TGCAGCGTGGAAGGGCAGGCCTCCCGGGAGCAGTACTTC. Translated: CSVEGQASREQYF.